This T cell receptor (beta chain) was identified during a study of blood T cells in healthy people across ages. A J-beta primer mix and a sample-barcoded 5' primer were used in a second PCR of about 6 to 12 cycles. MiXCR, applied by TCRdb to the 5' RACE reads, yields one record per CDR3 protein. Of just over 1 million distinct CDR3 sequences listed, 35% to 50% are singletons. This clonotype appeared a few times. The V and J ends lost 4 bases and 8 bases, in that order; junction bases with no gene match: 7. This CDR3 is 14 amino acids long. Germline-derived CDR1 and CDR2 are SGHVS and FQNEAQ. This chain connects TRBV7-8 to TRBJ1-2, with 10 positions matching TRBD1. This sequence originates from a woman aged 55-69 years in good health. The sample taken for sequencing was blood. The CDR3 spells CASSSDRGEGGYTF. CDR3 coding DNA: TGTGCCAGCAGCTCGGACAGGGGGGAGGGGGGCTACACCTTC.